These 20 T cell receptor beta chains originate from one sample sequenced in a study of blood T cell repertoires in COVID-19. Repertoires were generated with immunoSEQ multiplex PCR, while TCRdb's copy carries only in-frame clones and drops some. Here the sample spans approximately 290,000 clones, around nine tenths being singletons. The sample comprised peripheral blood. The source is a man younger than 40 with acute or convalescent COVID-19.

The genes are TRBV29-1 and TRBJ1-1, with TRBD1 matching 8 bases. With V trimmed by 0 bases and J by 9 bases, 6 bases remained unmatched. The CDR3 spans 13 residues. Germline V gene sequence: CDR1 SQVTM, CDR2 ANQGSEA. CDR3 sequence reads: CSVEDPWTGKAFF. CDR3 bases: TGCAGCGTTGAAGATCCATGGACAGGGAAAGCTTTCTTT.

This chain links TRBV2 with TRBJ1-2, with no clear D. CDR1 and CDR2 from the germline V gene are SNHLY and FYNNEI. The CDR3 extends over 13 amino acids. Trimming stripped 6 bases from V and 0 bases from J, with 8 bases between. The CDR3 region is CASRKDSNYGYTF. CDR3 nucleotide sequence: TGTGCCAGCAGAAAGGACTCTAACTATGGCTACACCTTC.

The chain uses TRBV5-1 and TRBJ2-5; 9 positions agree with TRBD2. This CDR3 is 15 amino acids long. V shed 4 bases, J shed 5 bases, and the junction held 9 bases outside the gene matches. Per the germline V gene, CDR1 is SGHRS and CDR2 is YFSETQ. The CDR3 DNA follows: TGCGCCAGCAGCCGGCTAGCGGGACCGGAGGAGACCCAGTACTTC. This sequence encodes CASSRLAGPEETQYF. The variable domain in full, completed from reference TRBV5-1 and TRBJ2-5, reads KAGVTQTPRYLIKTRGQQVTLSCSPISGHRSVSWYQQTPGQGLQFLFEYFSETQRNKGNFPGRFSGRQFSNSRSEMNVSTLELGDSALYLCASSRLAGPEETQYFGPGTRLLVL.

This clone appeared once. The rearrangement links TRBV5-1 to TRBJ1-1, with D possibly matching TRBD1 (5 bases). CDR1 and CDR2 (germline): SGHRS, YFSETQ. This CDR3 region has 15 residues. V was trimmed by 0 bases and J by 2 bases, leaving 11 bases between them. DNA for the CDR3: TGCGCCAGCAGCTTGGTCCTAGGGGCTAACACTGAAGCTTTCTTT. Translation gives CASSLVLGANTEAFF.

The rearrangement joins TRBV5-6 to TRBJ1-2; D gene unclear. V was shortened by 2 bases and J by 4 bases, with 15 bases between the two germline ends. The CDR3 has 15 amino acids. Germline V CDR1 and CDR2: SGHDT, YYEEEE. The CDR3 sequence is CASSFTRGLFYGYTF. CDR3 nucleotides: TGTGCCAGCAGCTTCACGCGGGGTCTTTTCTATGGCTACACCTTC.

The rearrangement joins TRBV6-5 to TRBJ1-4; D may be TRBD1 (5 bases). Deletions cut 2 bases from V and 11 bases from J, with 12 bases between. Germline V gene lookup returns CDR1 MNHEY and CDR2 SVGAGI. CDR3 length: 13 amino acids. In DNA, the CDR3 is TGTGCCAGCAGTTACGATTCGGAGGGGAAACTGTTTTTT. Encoded protein: CASSYDSEGKLFF.

The J gene is TRBJ2-1, the V gene TRBV21-1; the tabulated D call, TRBD2, remains unverified against the DNA. TRBV21-1 is a recognized pseudogene. The CDR3 runs 13 residues. CDR3 DNA sequence: TGTGCCAGCATTACGAGGGAGATGAATGAGCAGTTCTTC. Encoded protein: CASITREMNEQFF.

This clone was observed once. V gene TRBV7-9 combines with J gene TRBJ2-5, with a weak D call TRBD1 (5 bases). CDR3 length: 14 amino acids. CDR1 is SEHNR and CDR2 is FQNEAQ in the germline V gene (reference sequence). Trimming removed 5 bases from V and 2 bases from J, with 12 bases in between. CDR3 protein: CASSPVGQQETQYF. CDR3 coding DNA: TGTGCCAGCAGCCCGGTGGGGCAGCAAGAGACCCAGTACTTC.

Regarding this clone: Other DNA sequences of this sample code for an identical CDR3. CDR3 in amino acids: CASSFSVNTEAFF. DNA for the CDR3: TGTGCCAGCAGTTTTTCTGTGAACACTGAAGCTTTCTTT. V usage is TRBV27 and J usage is TRBJ1-1, with D hard to call. The CDR3 loop spans 13 amino acids. In germline, CDR1 is MNHEY, CDR2 SMNVEV (reference sequence). Trimming removed 3 bases at V and 0 bases at J, with 5 bases between.

Ten or more counts support this clone. The chain recombines TRBV2 with TRBJ1-2; no clear D. With 7 bases removed from V and 5 bases from J, the gap between germline ends came to 11 bases. Germline CDR1 and CDR2: SNHLY and FYNNEI. The CDR3 is 12 residues long. The CDR3 DNA sequence: TGTGCCAGCACCGGGGAAATATATGGCTACACCTTC. It codes for CASTGEIYGYTF.

This chain joins TRBV27 and TRBJ1-6; perhaps TRBD1 as D (5 bases). Trimming took 6 bases from V and 10 from J, leaving 13 bases between them. Germline V gives CDR1 MNHEY, CDR2 SMNVEV (reference sequence). The CDR3 has 13 amino acids. This CDR3 is CASRDSPLSPLHF. The CDR3 region has the DNA TGTGCCAGCAGAGACAGCCCGCTCTCACCCCTCCACTTT.

The gene calls are TRBV30 and TRBJ1-2; 10 bases are a match to TRBD1. Trimming at V came to 2 bases and at J to 6 bases, leaving 3 bases not matched to a gene. The germline V gene has CDR1 GTSNPN and CDR2 SVGIG (reference sequence). This CDR3 spans 13 amino acids. The CDR3 here is CAWSTGTGDGYTF. The DNA for the CDR3 is TGTGCCTGGAGTACCGGGACAGGGGATGGCTACACCTTC. The full variable domain, in which reference TRBV30 and TRBJ1-2 provide the parts outside the CDR3, is SQTIHQWPATLVQPVGSPLSLECTVEGTSNPNLYWYRQAAGRGLQLLFYSVGIGQISSEVPQNLSASRPQDRQFILSSKKLLLSDSGFYLCAWSTGTGDGYTFGSGTRLTVV.

This sequence joins TRBV5-4 and TRBJ2-1; 10 bases align to TRBD1. Looked up from germline, CDR1 is SGHNT and CDR2 is YYREEE (reference sequence). CDR3 length equals 15 residues. Trimming took 4 bases from V and 4 from J; bases not matched to a gene: 5. The CDR3 spells CASSPDRGPYNEQFF. The CDR3 DNA sequence: TGTGCCAGCAGCCCAGACAGGGGGCCGTACAATGAGCAGTTCTTC.

This sequence joins TRBV6-1 and TRBJ1-4; 7 bases are shared with TRBD1. This CDR3 is built from 16 residues. The V and J ends lost 3 bases and 5 bases, in that order; junction bases with no gene match: 9. Germline CDR1 is MNHNS and CDR2 is SASEGT. The CDR3 region has the DNA TGTGCCAGCAGTGATAGTACAGGGGCCCGAAATGAAAAACTGTTTTTT. As protein: CASSDSTGARNEKLFF.

This clone was observed a handful of times. V gene TRBV11-2 combines with J gene TRBJ2-1, with a tentative D call TRBD1 (6 bases). The CDR3 consists of 13 residues. V was pared by 2 bases and J by 8 bases, with 10 bases between. Germline loops: CDR1 SGHAT, CDR2 FQNNGV. This CDR3 is CASSLWTDDEQFF. CDR3 sequence (DNA): TGTGCCAGCAGCTTATGGACAGACGATGAGCAGTTCTTC.

The chain has TRBV27 and TRBJ1-1, with D possibly TRBD1 on 5 matching bases. The V gene's germline CDR1 is MNHEY and CDR2 SMNVEV (reference sequence). The V and J ends lost 5 bases and 5 bases respectively, with 12 bases between them. The CDR3 totals 13 residues. CDR3 sequence: CASSLRGGTEAFF. The CDR3 DNA reads TGTGCCAGCAGTCTTAGGGGTGGAACTGAAGCTTTCTTT.

The gene calls are TRBV11-2 and TRBJ2-7; 10 bases match TRBD1. With V trimmed by 6 bases and J by 4 bases, 6 bases remained unmatched. Germline V gene data show CDR1 as SGHAT and CDR2 as FQNNGV. This CDR3 has 14 amino acids. CDR3 in amino acids: CASRDRGKVYEQYF. The CDR3 DNA is TGTGCCAGCAGGGACAGGGGGAAAGTTTACGAGCAGTACTTC.

This sequence joins TRBV9 and TRBJ2-3; 7 bases match TRBD2. Unmatched junction bases numbered 8, after V lost 0 bases and J lost 1 base. Germline CDR1 is SGDLS and CDR2 is YYNGEE. The CDR3 loop spans 17 amino acids. The CDR3 loop reads CASSVVPLAAGTDTQYF. The CDR3 nucleotides read TGTGCCAGCAGCGTAGTACCCCTAGCGGCGGGCACAGATACGCAGTATTTT.

The chain employs TRBV5-1 and TRBJ1-1, with 8 positions matching TRBD1. V was pared by 0 bases and J by 1 base, with 8 bases of the junction left unmatched. Germline V gene data show CDR1 as SGHRS and CDR2 as YFSETQ. This CDR3 has 17 amino acids. The CDR3 coding sequence is TGCGCCAGCAGCTTGGTTGCAGGGGGCAATAAGAACACTGAAGCTTTCTTT. As protein: CASSLVAGGNKNTEAFF.

The chain combines TRBV27 with TRBJ1-5, with 9 bases that match TRBD1. The CDR3 spans 14 residues. The V and J ends lost 5 bases and 7 bases, in that order; junction bases with no gene match: 6. The germline gives CDR1 MNHEY, CDR2 SMNVEV (reference sequence). This chain's CDR3 is CASSPGTGNQPQHF. The CDR3 nucleotides are TGTGCCAGCAGTCCCGGGACAGGGAACCAGCCCCAGCATTTT.